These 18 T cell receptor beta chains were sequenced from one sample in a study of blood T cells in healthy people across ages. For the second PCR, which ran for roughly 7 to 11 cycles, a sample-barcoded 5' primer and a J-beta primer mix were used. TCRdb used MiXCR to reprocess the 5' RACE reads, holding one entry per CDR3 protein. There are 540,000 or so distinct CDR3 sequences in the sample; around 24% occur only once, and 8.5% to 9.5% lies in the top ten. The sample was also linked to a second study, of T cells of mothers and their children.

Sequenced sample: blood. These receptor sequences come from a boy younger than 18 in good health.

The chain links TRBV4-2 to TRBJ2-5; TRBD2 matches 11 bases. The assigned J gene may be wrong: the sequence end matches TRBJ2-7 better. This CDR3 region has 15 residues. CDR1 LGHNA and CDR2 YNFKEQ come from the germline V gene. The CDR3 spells CASSLLAGETYEQYF. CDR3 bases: TGTGCCAGCAGCCTACTAGCGGGAGAGACCTACGAGCAGTACTTC.

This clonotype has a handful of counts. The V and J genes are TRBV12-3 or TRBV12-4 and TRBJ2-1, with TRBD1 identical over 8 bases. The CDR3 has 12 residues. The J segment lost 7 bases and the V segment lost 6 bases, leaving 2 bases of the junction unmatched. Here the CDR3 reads CASRRTGNEQFF. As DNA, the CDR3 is TGTGCCAGCAGGAGGACAGGGAATGAGCAGTTCTTC.

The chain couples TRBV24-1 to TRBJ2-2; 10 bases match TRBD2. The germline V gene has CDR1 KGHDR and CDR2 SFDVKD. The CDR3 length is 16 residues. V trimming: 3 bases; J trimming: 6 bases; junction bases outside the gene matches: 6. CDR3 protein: CATSDTGTSDSGELFF. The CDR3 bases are TGTGCCACCAGTGATACCGGGACTAGCGATTCCGGGGAGCTGTTTTTT.

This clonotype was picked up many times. CDR3 sequence reads: CASITTRQGPDTQYF. The CDR3, as DNA: TGTGCCAGCATCACCACCCGCCAGGGACCAGATACGCAGTATTTT. The rearrangement uses TRBV7-9 and TRBJ2-3, with D tentatively TRBD1 or TRBD2 (5 bases each). Trimming took off 7 bases at V and 4 bases at J, with 18 bases between the two ends. Germline lookup yields CDR1 SEHNR and CDR2 FQNEAQ (reference sequence). The CDR3 extends over 15 amino acids.

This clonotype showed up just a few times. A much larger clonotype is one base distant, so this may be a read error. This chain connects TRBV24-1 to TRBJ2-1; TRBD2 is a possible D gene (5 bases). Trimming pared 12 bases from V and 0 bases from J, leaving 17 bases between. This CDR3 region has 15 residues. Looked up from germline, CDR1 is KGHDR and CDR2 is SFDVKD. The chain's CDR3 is CAVPKGASSYNEQFF. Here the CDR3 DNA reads TGTGCCGTACCAAAGGGAGCTTCCTCCTACAATGAGCAGTTCTTC.

The CDR3 nucleotides are TGCAGCGTCGGACGGGGTGGCAATCAGCCCCAGCATTTT. It is translated as CSVGRGGNQPQHF. The rearrangement links TRBV29-1 to TRBJ1-5; no reliable D call. Between the trimmed V and J ends, which lost 6 bases and 2 bases, there was a span of 11 bases. Germline loops: CDR1 SQVTM, CDR2 ANQGSEA. The CDR3 has 13 amino acids.

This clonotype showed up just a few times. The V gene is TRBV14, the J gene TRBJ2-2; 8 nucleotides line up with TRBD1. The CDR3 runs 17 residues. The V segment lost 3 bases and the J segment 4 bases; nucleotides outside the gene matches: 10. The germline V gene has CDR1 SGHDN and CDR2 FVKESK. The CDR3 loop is CASSHVTGARATGELFF. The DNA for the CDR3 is TGTGCCAGCAGCCACGTGACAGGGGCAAGGGCCACCGGGGAGCTGTTTTTT.

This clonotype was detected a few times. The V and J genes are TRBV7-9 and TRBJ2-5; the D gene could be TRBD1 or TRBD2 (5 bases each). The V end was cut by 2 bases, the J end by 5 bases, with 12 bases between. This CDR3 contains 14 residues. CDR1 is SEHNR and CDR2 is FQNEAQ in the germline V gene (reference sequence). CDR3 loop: CASSLRGDGETQYF. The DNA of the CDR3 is TGTGCCAGCAGCTTACGTGGGGACGGCGAGACCCAGTACTTC.

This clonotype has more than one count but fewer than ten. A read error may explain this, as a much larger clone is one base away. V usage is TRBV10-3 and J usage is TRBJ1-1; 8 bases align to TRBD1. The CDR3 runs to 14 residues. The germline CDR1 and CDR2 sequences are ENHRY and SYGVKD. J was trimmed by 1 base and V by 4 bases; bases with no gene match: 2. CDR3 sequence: CAISGTGTNTEAFF. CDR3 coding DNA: TGTGCCATCAGTGGGACAGGGACGAACACTGAAGCTTTCTTT.

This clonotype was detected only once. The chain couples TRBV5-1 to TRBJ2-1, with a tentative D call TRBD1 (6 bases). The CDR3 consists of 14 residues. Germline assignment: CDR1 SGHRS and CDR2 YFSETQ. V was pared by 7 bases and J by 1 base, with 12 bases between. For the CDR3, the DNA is TGCGCCAGCGCTCAGGGGATTTCCTACAATGAGCAGTTCTTC. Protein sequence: CASAQGISYNEQFF.

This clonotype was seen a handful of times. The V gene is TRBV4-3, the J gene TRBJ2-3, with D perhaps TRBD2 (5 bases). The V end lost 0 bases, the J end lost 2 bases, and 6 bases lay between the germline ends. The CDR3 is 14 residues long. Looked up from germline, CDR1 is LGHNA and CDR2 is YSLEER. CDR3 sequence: CASSQEEVTDTQYF. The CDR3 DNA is TGCGCCAGCAGCCAAGAGGAGGTCACAGATACGCAGTATTTT.

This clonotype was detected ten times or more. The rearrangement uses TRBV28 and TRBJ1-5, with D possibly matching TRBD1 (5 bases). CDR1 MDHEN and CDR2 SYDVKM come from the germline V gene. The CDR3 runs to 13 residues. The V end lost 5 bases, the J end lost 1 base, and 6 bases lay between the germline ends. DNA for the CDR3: TGTGCCAGCAGTCGGGACAGCAATCAGCCCCAGCATTTT. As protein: CASSRDSNQPQHF.

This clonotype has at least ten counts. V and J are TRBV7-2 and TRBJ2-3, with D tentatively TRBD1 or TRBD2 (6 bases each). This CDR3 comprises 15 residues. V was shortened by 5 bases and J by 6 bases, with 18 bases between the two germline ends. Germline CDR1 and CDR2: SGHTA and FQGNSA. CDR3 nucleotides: TGTGCCAGCAGCCCTAATTGGGGGGCCAAGGATACGCAGTATTTT. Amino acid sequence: CASSPNWGAKDTQYF.

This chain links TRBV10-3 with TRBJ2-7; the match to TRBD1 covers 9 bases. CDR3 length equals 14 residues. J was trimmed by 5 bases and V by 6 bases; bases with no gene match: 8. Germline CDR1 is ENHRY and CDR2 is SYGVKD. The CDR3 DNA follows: TGTGCCATCAGCCACAGGGGGCCTAGGGACGAGCAGTACTTC. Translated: CAISHRGPRDEQYF.

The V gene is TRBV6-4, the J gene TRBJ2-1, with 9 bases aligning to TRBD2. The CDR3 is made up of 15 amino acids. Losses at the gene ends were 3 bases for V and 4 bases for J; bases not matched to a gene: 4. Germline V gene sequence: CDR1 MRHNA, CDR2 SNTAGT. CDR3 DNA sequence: TGTGCCAGCAGTGAAGAGACTAGCGGATACAATGAGCAGTTCTTC. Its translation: CASSEETSGYNEQFF.

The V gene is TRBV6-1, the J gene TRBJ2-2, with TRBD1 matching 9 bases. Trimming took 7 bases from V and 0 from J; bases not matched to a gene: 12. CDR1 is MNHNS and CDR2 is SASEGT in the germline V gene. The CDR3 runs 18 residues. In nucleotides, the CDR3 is TGTGCCAGCAATACCGGGACAGGGCCTTATTCGAACACCGGGGAGCTGTTTTTT. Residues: CASNTGTGPYSNTGELFF.

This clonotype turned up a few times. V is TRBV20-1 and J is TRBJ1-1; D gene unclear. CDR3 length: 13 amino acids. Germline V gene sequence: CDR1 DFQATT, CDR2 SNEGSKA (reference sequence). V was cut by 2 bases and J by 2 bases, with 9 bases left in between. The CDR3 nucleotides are TGCAGTGCTAGATTTGGGATTAACACTGAAGCTTTCTTT. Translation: CSARFGINTEAFF.

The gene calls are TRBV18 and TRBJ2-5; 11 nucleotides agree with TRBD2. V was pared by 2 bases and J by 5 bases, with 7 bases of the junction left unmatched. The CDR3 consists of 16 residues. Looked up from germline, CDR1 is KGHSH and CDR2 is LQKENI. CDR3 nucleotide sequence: TGTGCCAGCTCACCAGCAGGCCTAGCGGGAGGTGAGACCCAGTACTTC. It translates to CASSPAGLAGGETQYF.